This T cell receptor beta chain was identified during a study of OX40 agonist ivuxolimab in advanced cancers. Sequencing was performed with immunoSEQ multiplex PCR; in TCRdb, only in-frame clones are kept and a portion is missing. Counted here are about 55,000 clones, roughly 90% occurring once; the ten biggest clones make up 6.9%. CDR3 length equals 17 residues. V trimming: 10 bases; J trimming: 5 bases; junction bases outside the gene matches: 18. The germline CDR1 and CDR2 sequences are SGDLS and YYNGEE. The sequence came from an adult with an advanced solid tumor such as melanoma, head and neck, liver or kidney cancer. V and J are TRBV9 and TRBJ2-1; TRBD2 aligns across 10 bases. This specimen was CD4+ or CD8+ T cells sorted from blood, taken in a trial of the OX40 agonist ivuxolimab. DNA for the CDR3: TGTGCCCCCCTTTTAGCTAGCGGGAGTTCGGGCAACAATGAGCAGTTCTTC. This codes for CAPLLASGSSGNNEQFF.